This T cell receptor (beta chain) emerged from a study of a mutant IDH1 vaccine in newly diagnosed glioma. Study in general: Patients under treatment included around 60% males and 37.5% females and had a mean age of roughly 43 years. Patients got radiotherapy, temozolomide, or both beforehand, and most got both.

Sequenced by immunoSEQ multiplex PCR; TCRdb stores in-frame clones only, minus some. This table holds about 15,000 clones, around 87% found once. Germline-derived CDR1 and CDR2 are ENHRY and SYGVKD. The CDR3 runs 13 residues. V dropped 4 bases and J dropped 4 bases, with 10 bases sitting between them. Time point given: baseline, week 1 (first vaccination visit). As to treatment: pre-vaccination baseline after standard-of-care therapy. The chain has TRBV10-3 and TRBJ1-2, with D hard to call. This TCR was recovered from a middle-aged woman with glioma. Some clones in this sample may be carry-over from other donors' samples. Specimen: PBMCs, collected from a glioma patient treated with radiotherapy, temozolomide or both. The CDR3 here is CAISGSLIYGYTF. The CDR3 DNA sequence: TGTGCCATCAGTGGAAGTCTTATCTATGGCTACACCTTC.